This record looks at one T cell receptor (beta chain) sequence and its context. Its antigen remains unknown. Germline CDR1 LNHDA, CDR2 SQIVND (reference sequence). CDR3 length equals 15 residues. V was pared by 5 bases and J by 8 bases, with 11 bases of the junction left unmatched. The study ran its PCR with 60 Vbeta and 13 Jbeta primers. Libraries were prepared by immunoSEQ multiplex PCR; TCRdb keeps only in-frame clonotypes and omits some of them. The data contain approximately 160,000 clones, around 80% of them singletons. These data originate in a study of cytomegalovirus exposure and HLA in healthy donors. General study results and limits: A later analysis associated approximately 17,000 TCR beta sequences with HLA alleles at a 0.05 false discovery rate. An analysis was carried out later, and it reportedly showed fewer N-insertions in an Asian-associated ancestry cluster than the approximately 660-donor mean. Across donors, sequencing depth was assumed by presence/absence analyses to be roughly uniform. Using the classifier, cytomegalovirus status was reportedly diagnosed with high specificity and sensitivity.

The chain employs TRBV19 and TRBJ1-4; 7 bases fit TRBD1. Material: PBMCs. The TCR sequence derives from a woman in her fifties or sixties in good health and CMV-seropositive. The CDR3 region is CASSPHRGNYEKLFF. The CDR3 nucleotides read TGTGCCAGTAGTCCTCACAGGGGAAATTACGAAAAACTGTTTTTT.